This T cell receptor beta chain was obtained from a study of identical twins. Concerning this clonotype: Its specificity is not known.

Study-wide results and caveats: Without tracking the same donors, conclusions rested on cross-sectional statistical analysis. Those out-of-frame alpha sequences shared by twins showed an excess of low generation probability.

One entry per CDR3 protein results from TCRdb running MiXCR on the 5' RACE reads. The sample consists of hundreds of thousands of distinct CDR3 sequences, about 7% of them appearing once. The V end lost 4 bases, the J end lost 1 base, and 15 bases lay between the germline ends. The CDR3 is 16 amino acids. In germline, CDR1 is SGHDT, CDR2 YYEEEE. Separately, the same data were catalogued under a study of yellow fever vaccine responses in identical twins. As reported in that work: Twins' vaccine T cell responses reportedly seemed partly convergent and partly personalized.

This clonotype was sampled from a woman aged 18-29 years in good health. V usage is TRBV5-6 and J usage is TRBJ2-1, with D perhaps TRBD1 (7 bases). Sequenced input: PBMCs. As DNA, the CDR3 is TGTGCCAGCAGCCCGGAGGGCAGGGGGTCCTACAATGAGCAGTTCTTC. This codes for CASSPEGRGSYNEQFF.